One and the same sample provided the 20 T cell receptor beta chains below, sequenced in a study of blood T cell repertoires in COVID-19. Method: immunoSEQ multiplex PCR; TCRdb's copy keeps in-frame clones and lacks some. The sample gives more than 110,000 clones, roughly 86% of which show up once; around 5% is in the top ten. The sequenced material came from peripheral blood. The receptors originated from a human donor in a cohort sampled during active COVID-19.

This sequence joins TRBV3-1 (or the pseudogene TRBV3-2) and TRBJ1-2; 10 bases map to TRBD1. CDR1 is LGHDT and CDR2 is YNNKEL in the germline V gene (reference sequence). This CDR3 region has 15 residues. The V segment lost 2 bases and the J segment 8 bases; nucleotides outside the gene matches: 8. CDR3: CASSQMDRGNNGYTF. In DNA form, the CDR3 reads TGTGCCAGCAGCCAAATGGACAGGGGGAACAACGGCTACACCTTC.

This clone has only a few counts. The rearrangement uses TRBV3-1 (or the pseudogene TRBV3-2) and TRBJ2-5; 7 bases map to TRBD1. V gave up 1 base and J gave up 0 bases; unmatched junction bases: 5. CDR1 and CDR2 from the germline V gene are LGHDT and YNNKEL (reference sequence). This CDR3 has 16 residues. The CDR3 loop reads CASSQGDSLNQETQYF. The CDR3 coding sequence is TGTGCCAGCAGCCAAGGGGACAGTCTTAACCAAGAGACCCAGTACTTC.

The sample holds a few counts of this clone. This sequence joins TRBV19 and TRBJ1-2; the match to TRBD1 covers 8 bases. CDR1 is LNHDA, CDR2 SQIVND, per germline (reference sequence). The CDR3 extends over 16 amino acids. The trim removed 3 bases at V and 1 base at J, leaving 7 bases unmatched. CDR3 sequence: CASSIRTGRGNYGYTF. CDR3 coding DNA: TGTGCCAGTAGTATCCGGACAGGGCGGGGTAACTATGGCTACACCTTC.

This rearrangement joins TRBV2 to TRBJ2-7; D remains ambiguous. V shed 3 bases and J shed 3 bases, with 9 bases lying between them. The germline V gene encodes CDR1 SNHLY and CDR2 FYNNEI. This CDR3 region has 13 residues. CDR3 in amino acids: CASSDAEDYEQYF. CDR3 nucleotides: TGTGCCAGCAGTGACGCGGAAGACTACGAGCAGTACTTC.

The chain carries TRBV4-1 and TRBJ1-3, with D uncertain. From germline, CDR1 is MGHRA and CDR2 YSYEKL. V was cut by 0 bases and J by 0 bases, with 15 bases left in between. The CDR3 extends over 18 amino acids. The CDR3 reads CASSQESWTHSSGNTIYF. DNA of the CDR3: TGCGCCAGCAGCCAAGAAAGCTGGACTCATAGCTCTGGAAACACCATATATTTT.

The CDR3 DNA sequence: TGTGCCAGTATCGGGAGGACCGGGGAGCTGTTTTTT. Translating it yields CASIGRTGELFF. The chain is built from TRBV19 and TRBJ2-2; 7 bases agree with TRBD2. Germline assignment: CDR1 LNHDA and CDR2 SQIVND (reference sequence). V dropped 7 bases and J dropped 5; count of bases not matched to a gene: 1. This CDR3 contains 12 residues.

The chain links TRBV28 to TRBJ1-2; D might be TRBD1 (6 bases). Trimming pared 8 bases from V and 7 bases from J, leaving 17 bases between. The CDR3 loop spans 13 amino acids. Germline loops: CDR1 MDHEN, CDR2 SYDVKM. CDR3 amino acids: CASHQQGLGGYTF. CDR3 bases: TGTGCCAGCCATCAACAGGGATTGGGTGGCTACACCTTC.

The CDR3 sequence is CASGSGYEQYF. CDR3 nucleotides: TGTGCCAGCGGCTCTGGCTACGAGCAGTACTTC. The genes are TRBV2 and TRBJ2-7; unclear D gene. Germline-derived CDR1 and CDR2 are SNHLY and FYNNEI. Deletions cut 8 bases from V and 3 bases from J, with 8 bases between. CDR3 size: 11 residues.

The chain couples TRBV7-2 to TRBJ2-1, with D perhaps matching TRBD2 (6 bases). The germline gives CDR1 SGHTA, CDR2 FQGNSA. Trimming stripped 1 base from V and 4 bases from J, with 11 bases between. The CDR3 length is 15 residues. The CDR3 reads CASSLEFAGYNEQFF. Here the CDR3 DNA reads TGTGCCAGCAGCTTAGAGTTTGCGGGGTACAATGAGCAGTTCTTC. The entire variable domain, with the rest obtained from reference TRBV7-2 and TRBJ2-1, is as follows: GAGVSQSPSNKVTEKGKDVELRCDPISGHTALYWYRQSLGQGLEFLIYFQGNSAPDKSGLPSDRFSAERTGGSVSTLTIQRTQQEDSAVYLCASSLEFAGYNEQFFGPGTRLTVL.

V is TRBV24-1 and J is TRBJ1-4; 9 bases map to TRBD1. Per germline, CDR1 KGHDR and CDR2 SFDVKD. V shed 9 bases, J shed 5 bases, and the junction held 3 bases outside the gene matches. CDR3 length equals 13 residues. The CDR3 coding sequence is TGTGCCACCTCCGGGACAGGGAATGAAAAACTGTTTTTT. It yields the protein CATSGTGNEKLFF.

The rearrangement joins TRBV28 to TRBJ1-1; 8 bases agree with TRBD1. V lost 2 bases and J lost 0; bases outside the gene matches: 5. CDR1 is MDHEN and CDR2 is SYDVKM in the germline V gene. The CDR3 sequence is 16 residues long. In nucleotides, the CDR3 is TGTGCCAGCAGTTTACAGACAGGGGTTATGAACACTGAAGCTTTCTTT. This encodes CASSLQTGVMNTEAFF.

This clone occurred once. This rearrangement joins TRBV19 to TRBJ2-1, with D maybe TRBD1 (5 bases). Germline assignment: CDR1 LNHDA and CDR2 SQIVND (reference sequence). CDR3 length: 18 residues. Trimming pared 3 bases from V and 4 bases from J, leaving 22 bases between. The CDR3 here is CASSISIGQGVYYNEQFF. The CDR3 DNA is TGTGCCAGTAGTATCTCCATAGGACAAGGGGTTTATTACAATGAGCAGTTCTTC.

The chain couples TRBV7-2 to TRBJ1-1; no firm D call. CDR3 size: 14 residues. Germline V CDR1 and CDR2: SGHTA, FQGNSA. V was cut by 5 bases and J by 0 bases, with 10 bases left in between. This chain's CDR3 is CASSLNILNTEAFF. In nucleotides, the CDR3 is TGTGCCAGCAGCCTAAATATCTTGAACACTGAAGCTTTCTTT.

This clone appeared a single time. V gene TRBV5-4 combines with J gene TRBJ1-4, with 9 bases lining up with TRBD1. The V gene end was trimmed by 5 bases and the J gene end by 6 bases; junction bases not matched to a gene: 5. The CDR3 totals 14 residues. Germline-derived CDR1 and CDR2 are SGHNT and YYREEE (reference sequence). The CDR3 sequence: CASRPDRGDEKLFF. The CDR3 DNA follows: TGTGCCAGCAGACCGGACAGGGGTGATGAAAAACTGTTTTTT.

V usage is TRBV14 and J usage is TRBJ2-1; a possible D gene is TRBD2 (6 bases). The germline V and J ends were trimmed by 4 bases and 4 bases, with 11 bases remaining between them. The CDR3 runs to 14 residues. From germline, CDR1 is SGHDN and CDR2 FVKESK. The CDR3 DNA reads TGTGCCAGCAGCCCTCGACTAGTTTACAATGAGCAGTTCTTC. It encodes CASSPRLVYNEQFF. The variable domain in full, with the rest retrieved from reference TRBV14 and TRBJ2-1, is EAGVTQFPSHSVIEKGQTVTLRCDPISGHDNLYWYRRVMGKEIKFLLHFVKESKQDESGMPNNRFLAERTGGTYSTLKVQPAELEDSGVYFCASSPRLVYNEQFFGPGTRLTVL.

This clone was seen only once. The gene calls are TRBV6-6 and TRBJ2-3; no definite D call. The CDR3 has 15 residues. CDR1 and CDR2 (germline): MNHNY, SVGAGI (reference sequence). V was clipped by 0 bases and J by 0 bases, with 7 bases between them. The CDR3 region has the DNA TGTGCCAGCAGTTACTCGACAACAAGCACAGATACGCAGTATTTT. Encoded protein: CASSYSTTSTDTQYF.

This clone was detected only a few times. J is TRBJ1-3 and V is TRBV7-9; the match to TRBD1 covers 7 bases. Germline CDR1 is SEHNR and CDR2 is FQNEAQ (reference sequence). Trimming removed 3 bases from V and 3 bases from J; junction bases left unmatched: 8. The CDR3 runs to 16 residues. The chain's CDR3 is CASSFPRQGGGNTIYF. The CDR3 DNA is TGTGCCAGCAGCTTCCCCCGACAGGGCGGTGGAAACACCATATATTTT.

V usage is TRBV5-1 and J usage is TRBJ2-7; 7 positions agree with TRBD1. The CDR3 sequence is 14 residues long. Germline CDR1 reads SGHRS; CDR2 reads YFSETQ. V was clipped by 6 bases and J by 5 bases; unmatched bases: 11. The CDR3 nucleotides are TGCGCCAGCACCGGACAGGAGGTGTTGAACGAGCAGTACTTC. Residues: CASTGQEVLNEQYF.

This clone has only one observation. The chain links TRBV30 to TRBJ2-7; 7 positions match TRBD2. The CDR3 totals 14 residues. Looked up from germline, CDR1 is GTSNPN and CDR2 is SVGIG (reference sequence). The V segment lost 0 bases and the J segment 0 bases; nucleotides outside the gene matches: 2. The CDR3 region is CAWSVGLNSYEQYF. CDR3 coding DNA: TGTGCCTGGAGTGTGGGACTAAACTCCTACGAGCAGTACTTC.

The chain couples TRBV6-6 to TRBJ2-1; TRBD1 matches at 7 bases. Germline loops: CDR1 MNHNY, CDR2 SVGAGI (reference sequence). V gave up 2 bases and J gave up 3 bases; unmatched junction bases: 4. The CDR3 has 15 residues. The CDR3 sequence is CASSYGTAFYNEQFF. The CDR3 DNA sequence: TGTGCCAGCAGTTACGGGACAGCCTTCTACAATGAGCAGTTCTTC.